The following is a T cell receptor beta chain sequence with its context. This sample is drawn from a study of blood T cell repertoires in COVID-19. Across the whole study: T cells, B-cell-depleted T cells, or PBMCs provided the cDNA or gDNA that served as material.

Sequencing used immunoSEQ multiplex PCR; TCRdb keeps in-frame clones, though not all of them. This table holds roughly 280,000 clones, about 88% found once. The germline V gene has CDR1 MNHEY and CDR2 SMNVEV (reference sequence). CDR3 length: 15 amino acids. Trimming took off 5 bases at V and 10 bases at J, with 18 bases between the two ends. This TCR was sampled from a man younger than 35 with active or convalescent COVID-19. V and J are TRBV27 and TRBJ1-6; D possibly corresponds to TRBD1 (6 bases). Sequenced: peripheral blood. The CDR3 bases are TGTGCCAGCAGTCCAGAACCGGGACATTTCTCACCCCTCCACTTT. This codes for CASSPEPGHFSPLHF.